One sample yielded the 25 T cell receptor beta chains listed below, sequenced in a study of blood T cell repertoires in COVID-19. Assay: immunoSEQ multiplex PCR; the TCRdb copy retains only in-frame clones and omits some. The sample has approximately 69,000 clones, 70% to 90% seen once. Sequencing input: peripheral blood. Every receptor here comes from a woman older than 75 with acute or convalescent COVID-19.

V is TRBV6-1 and J is TRBJ1-3; 7 bases are a match to TRBD1. The CDR3 is 15 amino acids. J was trimmed by 9 bases and V by 2 bases; bases with no gene match: 10. Looked up from germline, CDR1 is MNHNS and CDR2 is SASEGT. CDR3 protein: CASSERTGFGPTIYF. In DNA, the CDR3 is TGTGCCAGCAGTGAACGGACAGGCTTCGGGCCCACCATATATTTT.

This clone was detected only a few times. The gene calls are TRBV6-5 and TRBJ1-4; D possibly corresponds to TRBD1 (6 bases). Germline loops: CDR1 MNHEY, CDR2 SVGAGI. The CDR3 consists of 13 residues. Trimming pared 8 bases from V and 4 bases from J, leaving 11 bases between. The CDR3 here is CASSRGHNEKLFF. The CDR3 coding sequence is TGTGCCAGCTCTCGGGGACATAATGAAAAACTGTTTTTT.

This chain joins TRBV6-5 and TRBJ1-1; tentative D call: TRBD1 (6 bases). CDR1 and CDR2 from the germline V gene are MNHEY and SVGAGI. V lost 6 bases and J 9 bases, leaving 14 bases between the germline ends. The CDR3 sequence is 12 residues long. The CDR3 here is CASSDRGGKAFF. CDR3 nucleotides: TGTGCCAGCAGCGATCGAGGGGGAAAAGCTTTCTTT.

This chain uses TRBV7-8 with TRBJ2-3; 12 bases match TRBD1. V dropped 5 bases and J dropped 5; count of bases not matched to a gene: 11. The CDR3 loop spans 17 amino acids. Germline assignment: CDR1 SGHVS and CDR2 FQNEAQ. CDR3 protein: CASSPTGTGGWVDTQYF. The DNA of the CDR3 is TGTGCCAGCAGCCCAACCGGGACAGGGGGCTGGGTAGATACGCAGTATTTT.

The chain uses TRBV3-1 (or the pseudogene TRBV3-2) and TRBJ2-7, with TRBD2 identical over 8 bases. Trimming cost V 1 base and J 3 bases; bases outside gene matches: 8. This CDR3 contains 16 residues. From germline, CDR1 is LGHDT and CDR2 YNNKEL (reference sequence). The CDR3 protein is CASSQAGFSGVYEQYF. The CDR3 DNA reads TGTGCCAGCAGCCAAGCAGGTTTTAGCGGGGTCTACGAGCAGTACTTC.

The V call is TRBV7-3, the J call TRBJ2-1; weak D call: TRBD1 (6 bases). Trimming took 10 bases from V and 9 from J, leaving 13 bases between them. The length of the CDR3 is 11 residues. Germline V gene lookup returns CDR1 SGHTA and CDR2 FQGTGA. This CDR3 reads CATTEGGEQFF. In nucleotides, the CDR3 is TGTGCCACCACGGAAGGGGGTGAGCAGTTCTTC.

This chain links TRBV25-1 with TRBJ2-7, with TRBD1 identical over 8 bases. This CDR3 comprises 15 residues. The germline CDR1 and CDR2 sequences are MGHDK and SYGVNS. J was trimmed by 5 bases and V by 1 base; bases with no gene match: 7. This chain's CDR3 is CASSESGRGRNEQYF. The CDR3 DNA follows: TGTGCCAGCAGTGAATCGGGCAGGGGGCGCAACGAGCAGTACTTC.

This chain links TRBV29-1 with TRBJ2-7; 8 bases line up with TRBD2. Per the germline V gene, CDR1 is SQVTM and CDR2 is ANQGSEA. The CDR3 spans 18 residues. Unmatched junction bases numbered 15, after V lost 0 bases and J lost 2 bases. Here the CDR3 DNA reads TGCAGCGTTGAAGATCCGATCGGTGGGGCGGGAGGCCCCTACGAGCAGTACTTC. Translated: CSVEDPIGGAGGPYEQYF.

This rearrangement joins TRBV7-9 to TRBJ2-5; TRBD2 agrees at 11 bases. Germline-derived CDR1 and CDR2 are SEHNR and FQNEAQ (reference sequence). Unmatched junction bases numbered 6, after V lost 2 bases and J lost 1 base. The CDR3 loop spans 17 amino acids. CDR3 bases: TGTGCCAGCAGCTTAAGTCCGCTAGCGGGGGGCCAAGAGACCCAGTACTTC. Amino acid sequence: CASSLSPLAGGQETQYF.

J is TRBJ1-1 and V is TRBV29-1, with D perhaps matching TRBD1 (5 bases). The CDR3 runs to 14 residues. The V gene's germline CDR1 is SQVTM and CDR2 ANQGSEA. The V gene lost 5 bases and the J gene lost 5 bases, with 18 bases spanning the gap. The CDR3 loop is CSVRAGRGWTEAFF. CDR3 DNA sequence: TGCAGCGTTCGGGCAGGGAGGGGCTGGACTGAAGCTTTCTTT. The full variable domain, its missing parts supplied by reference TRBV29-1 and TRBJ1-1, is SAVISQKPSRDICQRGTSLTIQCQVDSQVTMMFWYRQQPGQSLTLIATANQGSEATYESGFVIDKFPISRPNLTFSTLTVSNMSPEDSSIYLCSVRAGRGWTEAFFGQGTRLTVV.

The table lists this clone with a few counts. The J gene is TRBJ1-5, the V gene TRBV6-6; no firm D call. The CDR3 runs to 14 residues. V lost 4 bases, J lost 6 bases, and 13 bases lay in between. Germline V gene lookup returns CDR1 MNHNY and CDR2 SVGAGI (reference sequence). The CDR3 DNA sequence: TGTGCCAGCAGTTCCCGCCAGGCGGGTCAGCCCCAGCATTTT. It yields the protein CASSSRQAGQPQHF.

This clone was observed a handful of times. The chain combines TRBV6-5 with TRBJ1-4; 9 nucleotides agree with TRBD1. Per germline, CDR1 MNHEY and CDR2 SVGAGI. V gave up 5 bases and J gave up 5 bases; unmatched junction bases: 6. This CDR3 region has 15 residues. CDR3 amino acids: CASSPETGGNEKLFF. The CDR3 DNA is TGTGCCAGCAGTCCTGAGACAGGGGGGAATGAAAAACTGTTTTTT.

The rearrangement links TRBV13 to TRBJ1-6; D is perhaps TRBD1 (6 bases). This CDR3 region has 14 residues. V lost 10 bases, J lost 7 bases, and 17 bases lay in between. The germline V gene encodes CDR1 PRHDT and CDR2 FYEKMQ (reference sequence). CDR3 sequence (DNA): TGTGCCACCCGGTTGGGACAATCAAATTCACCCCTCCACTTT. Protein sequence: CATRLGQSNSPLHF. The variable domain in full, with the rest retrieved from reference TRBV13 and TRBJ1-6, is AAGVIQSPRHLIKEKRETATLKCYPIPRHDTVYWYQQGPGQDPQFLISFYEKMQSDKGSIPDRFSAQQFSDYHSELNMSSLELGDSALYFCATRLGQSNSPLHFGNGTRLTVT.

This chain connects TRBV4-1 to TRBJ1-1, with 8 bases matching TRBD1. Germline V gives CDR1 MGHRA, CDR2 YSYEKL. This CDR3 region has 15 residues. The J segment lost 1 base and the V segment lost 4 bases, leaving 5 bases of the junction unmatched. This CDR3 is CASSLPDRANTEAFF. In DNA form, the CDR3 reads TGCGCCAGCAGCCTACCGGACAGGGCGAACACTGAAGCTTTCTTT.

The rearrangement uses TRBV7-9 and TRBJ1-1; 9 bases align to TRBD1. Unmatched junction bases numbered 6, after V lost 4 bases and J lost 3 bases. Germline CDR1 and CDR2: SEHNR and FQNEAQ (reference sequence). CDR3 length: 15 residues. The CDR3 nucleotides are TGTGCCAGCAGCTGGCCGACAGGGGGGGACACTGAAGCTTTCTTT. It translates to CASSWPTGGDTEAFF.

The V call is TRBV9, the J call TRBJ2-3; 7 positions agree with TRBD2. Trimming removed 0 bases from V and 2 bases from J; junction bases left unmatched: 3. Looked up from germline, CDR1 is SGDLS and CDR2 is YYNGEE. CDR3 length equals 15 residues. CDR3 residues: CASSVAQRDTDTQYF. CDR3 nucleotides: TGTGCCAGCAGCGTAGCCCAGCGGGACACAGATACGCAGTATTTT.

The V and J genes are TRBV24-1 and TRBJ1-2; 9 bases are shared with TRBD1. The CDR3 is made up of 14 amino acids. Germline V gene lookup returns CDR1 KGHDR and CDR2 SFDVKD. With 4 bases clipped from V and 4 bases from J, the junction kept 3 bases outside the gene matches. DNA of the CDR3: TGTGCCACCAGTGACCCGGGACAGGGCTATGGCTACACCTTC. Its protein product is CATSDPGQGYGYTF.

The V call is TRBV11-2, the J call TRBJ1-1; no clear D. This CDR3 is 13 amino acids long. The V gene's germline CDR1 is SGHAT and CDR2 FQNNGV. Trimming left V 4 bases short and J 5 bases short, with 11 bases between. The CDR3 nucleotides are TGTGCCAGCAGCTCCATAGGAGGGACTGAAGCTTTCTTT. This encodes CASSSIGGTEAFF.

The rearrangement joins TRBV19 to TRBJ2-1, with 9 bases that match TRBD2. The CDR3 totals 16 residues. The J segment lost 2 bases and the V segment lost 4 bases, leaving 6 bases of the junction unmatched. Germline V CDR1 and CDR2: LNHDA, SQIVND (reference sequence). In DNA form, the CDR3 reads TGTGCCAGTAGTAAGTGGGCGGGAGGGACCTACAATGAGCAGTTCTTC. It codes for CASSKWAGGTYNEQFF. The full variable domain, in which reference TRBV19 and TRBJ2-1 provide the parts outside the CDR3, is DGGITQSPKYLFRKEGQNVTLSCEQNLNHDAMYWYRQDPGQGLRLIYYSQIVNDFQKGDIAEGYSVSREKKESFPLTVTSAQKNPTAFYLCASSKWAGGTYNEQFFGPGTRLTVL.

The V and J genes are TRBV6-4 and TRBJ1-5; D uncertain. The CDR3 is 13 amino acids. V lost 3 bases to trimming and J lost 4 bases, with 7 bases between them. Germline CDR1 is MRHNA and CDR2 is SNTAGT. The CDR3 DNA follows: TGTGCCAGCAGTGAACAACAGAATCAGCCCCAGCATTTT. This gives the protein CASSEQQNQPQHF.

CDR3 bases: TGTGCCAGTAGACGAAGCGGGAGAAGCTCCTACGAGCAGTACTTC. Translating it yields CASRRSGRSSYEQYF. The chain has TRBV19 and TRBJ2-7; the match to TRBD2 covers 8 bases. V lost 6 bases to trimming and J lost 0 bases; unmatched junction nucleotides: 7. The germline V gene encodes CDR1 LNHDA and CDR2 SQIVND (reference sequence). The CDR3 extends over 15 amino acids.

J is TRBJ2-1 and V is TRBV5-1; 11 nucleotides agree with TRBD2. CDR3 length equals 15 residues. The V segment lost 0 bases and the J segment 6 bases; nucleotides outside the gene matches: 2. Germline V gene sequence: CDR1 SGHRS, CDR2 YFSETQ. The CDR3 region is CASSLGGTSGNEQFF. The CDR3 nucleotides read TGCGCCAGCAGCTTGGGGGGGACTAGCGGCAATGAGCAGTTCTTC.

V is TRBV5-1 and J is TRBJ1-2; 12 nucleotides line up with TRBD1. CDR3 length equals 17 residues. CDR1 SGHRS and CDR2 YFSETQ come from the germline V gene. Trimming at V came to 0 bases and at J to 4 bases, leaving 7 bases not matched to a gene. The CDR3 nucleotides are TGCGCCAGCAGCTTGGAGGGGACAGGGGGCAGTATCTATGGCTACACCTTC. Its protein product is CASSLEGTGGSIYGYTF.

In this sample, this clone turned up once. This chain joins TRBV5-8 and TRBJ2-5, with 14 nucleotides matching TRBD2. V was pared by 4 bases and J by 5 bases, with 7 bases of the junction left unmatched. Per the germline V gene, CDR1 is SGHTS and CDR2 is YDEGEE. This CDR3 has 16 amino acids. The CDR3 protein is CASSRGLAGASETQYF. CDR3 sequence (DNA): TGTGCCAGCAGCCGGGGACTAGCGGGAGCGTCGGAGACCCAGTACTTC.

The chain employs TRBV30 and TRBJ1-5, with D perhaps TRBD1 (6 bases). Germline V gene data show CDR1 as GTSNPN and CDR2 as SVGIG (reference sequence). The V end lost 5 bases, the J end lost 0 bases, and 11 bases lay between the germline ends. CDR3 size: 14 residues. The CDR3 DNA is TGTGCCTGGCAAGGGGGAGATAGCAATCAGCCCCAGCATTTT. Residues: CAWQGGDSNQPQHF.